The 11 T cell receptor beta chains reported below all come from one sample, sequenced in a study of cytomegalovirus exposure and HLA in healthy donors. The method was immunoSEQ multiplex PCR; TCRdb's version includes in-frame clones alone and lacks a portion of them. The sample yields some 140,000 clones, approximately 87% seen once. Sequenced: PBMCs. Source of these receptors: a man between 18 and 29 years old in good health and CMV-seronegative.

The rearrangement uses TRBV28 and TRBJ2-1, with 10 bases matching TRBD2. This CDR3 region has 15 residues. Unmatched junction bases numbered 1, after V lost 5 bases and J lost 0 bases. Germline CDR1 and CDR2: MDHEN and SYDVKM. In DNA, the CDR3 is TGTGCCAGCAGTAGCGGGAGGGGCTCCTACAATGAGCAGTTCTTC. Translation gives CASSSGRGSYNEQFF.

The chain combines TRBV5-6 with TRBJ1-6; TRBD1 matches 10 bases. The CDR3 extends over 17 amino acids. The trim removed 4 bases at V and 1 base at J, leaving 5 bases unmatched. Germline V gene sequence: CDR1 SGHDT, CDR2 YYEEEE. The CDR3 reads CASSRDRGNSYNSPLHF. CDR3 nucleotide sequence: TGTGCCAGCAGCCGGGACAGGGGTAATTCCTATAATTCACCCCTCCACTTT.

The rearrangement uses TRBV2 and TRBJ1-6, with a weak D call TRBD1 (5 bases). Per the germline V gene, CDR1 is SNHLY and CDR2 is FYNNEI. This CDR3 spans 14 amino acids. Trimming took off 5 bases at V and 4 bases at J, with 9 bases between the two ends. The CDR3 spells CASSRTSYNSPLHF. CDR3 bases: TGTGCCAGCAGTCGGACATCATATAATTCACCCCTCCACTTT. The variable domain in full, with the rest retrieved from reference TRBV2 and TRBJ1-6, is EPEVTQTPSHQVTQMGQEVILRCVPISNHLYFYWYRQILGQKVEFLVSFYNNEISEKSEIFDDQFSVERPDGSNFTLKIRSTKLEDSAMYFCASSRTSYNSPLHFGNGTRLTVT.

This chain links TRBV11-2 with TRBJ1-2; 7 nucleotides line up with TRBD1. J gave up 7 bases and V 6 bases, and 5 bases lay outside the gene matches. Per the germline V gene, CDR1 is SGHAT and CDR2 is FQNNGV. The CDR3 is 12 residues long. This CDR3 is CASREGQFGYTF. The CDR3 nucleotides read TGTGCCAGCAGGGAGGGACAGTTTGGCTACACCTTC.

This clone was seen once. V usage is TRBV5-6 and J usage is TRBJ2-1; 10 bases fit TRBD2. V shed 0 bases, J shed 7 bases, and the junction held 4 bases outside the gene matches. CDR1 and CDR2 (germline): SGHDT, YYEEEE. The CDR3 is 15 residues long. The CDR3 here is CASSLGTSGVNEQFF. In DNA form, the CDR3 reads TGTGCCAGCAGCTTGGGTACTAGCGGGGTTAATGAGCAGTTCTTC.

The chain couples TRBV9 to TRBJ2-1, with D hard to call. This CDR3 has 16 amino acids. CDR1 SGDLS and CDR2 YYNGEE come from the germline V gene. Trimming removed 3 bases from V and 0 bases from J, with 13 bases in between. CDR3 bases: TGTGCCAGCAGCGAGGCAGCGCTGAGCTCCTACAATGAGCAGTTCTTC. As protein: CASSEAALSSYNEQFF.

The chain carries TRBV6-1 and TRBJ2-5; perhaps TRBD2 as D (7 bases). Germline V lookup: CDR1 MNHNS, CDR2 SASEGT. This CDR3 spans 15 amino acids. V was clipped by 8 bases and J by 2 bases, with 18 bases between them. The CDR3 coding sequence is TGTGCCAGCCAAGTAACAGGGAGGGTACAAGAGACCCAGTACTTC. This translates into CASQVTGRVQETQYF.

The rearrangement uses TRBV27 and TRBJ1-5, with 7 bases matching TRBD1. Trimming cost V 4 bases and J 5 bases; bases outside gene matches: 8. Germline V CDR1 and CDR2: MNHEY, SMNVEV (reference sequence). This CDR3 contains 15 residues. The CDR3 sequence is CASSSAGTDYQPQHF. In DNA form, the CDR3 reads TGTGCCAGCAGTTCCGCCGGGACAGATTATCAGCCCCAGCATTTT.

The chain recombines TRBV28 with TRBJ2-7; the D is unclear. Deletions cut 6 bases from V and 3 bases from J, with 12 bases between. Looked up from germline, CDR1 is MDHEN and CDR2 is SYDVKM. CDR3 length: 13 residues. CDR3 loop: CASSPLDDYEQYF. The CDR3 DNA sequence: TGTGCCAGCAGCCCTCTAGACGACTACGAGCAGTACTTC.

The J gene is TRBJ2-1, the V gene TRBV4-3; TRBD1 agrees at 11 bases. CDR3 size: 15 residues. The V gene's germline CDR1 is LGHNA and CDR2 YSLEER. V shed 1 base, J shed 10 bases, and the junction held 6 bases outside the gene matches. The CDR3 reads CASSQGTGGPYEQFF. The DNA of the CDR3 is TGCGCCAGCAGCCAAGGGACAGGGGGCCCCTACGAGCAGTTCTTC.

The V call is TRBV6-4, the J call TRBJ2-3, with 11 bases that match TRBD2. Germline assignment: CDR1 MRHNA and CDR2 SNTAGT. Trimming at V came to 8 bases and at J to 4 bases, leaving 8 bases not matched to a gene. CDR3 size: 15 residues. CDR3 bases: TGTGCCAGCGGAAGTAGCGGGGGGGGCCCAGATACGCAGTATTTT. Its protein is CASGSSGGGPDTQYF.